This TCR beta chain was recorded in a study of cytomegalovirus exposure and HLA in healthy donors (dated 2017 in TCRdb). Study-wide context: According to an earlier analysis of several hundred of the donors, some 170 million T cells yielded approximately 120 million unique TCR beta sequences and around 280 Gb of sequence data. About 300 gigabases of sequencing data and 75 million to 85 million unique TCR sequences made up an early release that covered around 640 HLA-typed donors. The genetic ancestry cluster associated with self-reported Caucasian donors included roughly 84% of the approximately 410 genotyped donors. The study aimed to test whether signatures of past pathogen exposure could be identified by cataloging public T cell receptors. The study used immunosequencing to profile the T cell repertoires of several hundred subjects and linked those repertoires to cytomegalovirus serostatus. A separate validation cohort of some 130 different subjects was used in addition to the roughly 640-subject first cohort. To predict cytomegalovirus infection status, the study brought together high-throughput TCR immunosequencing, statistical association of individual TCRs with disease status, and machine learning. A later analysis re-analyzed previously published TCR beta repertoires from roughly 690 donors and added high-resolution HLA genotyping to study TCR occurrence patterns. Rather than using new phenotypic data, the later analysis identified candidate immune exposures from TCR beta sequences and from how often those sequences occurred across donors. In an earlier analysis of 500 to 650 of the donors, high-throughput TCR beta sequencing was used to judge whether each TCR beta V gene segment behaved as functional or pseudogenic. Donor age, sex, ethnicity and CMV serostatus were collected together with the repertoire data. In a later genetic analysis, genome-wide SNP genotypes for about 55% of the roughly 700 donors were used, and that subset was treated as a discovery cohort. Every repertoire in the discovery cohort had been generated on one and the same sequencing platform. Both class I and class II loci were covered by HLA typing, at four-digit resolution. The number of typed donors differed by locus: about 620-630 for A, B, C, DRB1 and DQB1; some 500 for DQA1; 600 to 610 for DPA1; and about 470 for DPB1. Roughly five DR-DQ haplotypes were handled as single units for association and clustering, since linkage in the cohort was strong. On average, 235,054 unique TCR beta nucleotide sequences were sequenced per donor among roughly 430 genotyped donors of the cohort, with around 19% of those sequences being non-productive. Points the paper makes about the study in general: The earlier analysis of approximately 560 of the donors excluded roughly 16 rarely observed V segments, including chromosome 9 orphons, because counts were too low. Because HLA typing was missing for some donors at each locus, association tests included only the typed subset. According to a later analysis, TCR association rates differed among HLA loci, with DRB1 alleles showing the most associated TCRs and HLA-C alleles showing the fewest. Sequencing depth was assumed to be roughly uniform across donors in the presence/absence analyses, though that assumption may not hold. A further reported finding was that TCR beta sequences accurately predicted the HLA-A and HLA-B alleles for most subjects in the first cohort. Cytomegalovirus status was reported to be diagnosed by the classifier with high specificity and sensitivity in both the original and validation cohorts. The study listed 164 TCR beta chains as associated with cytomegalovirus. In this cohort, only TCR beta chains were sequenced, and detectable features were limited by the absence of alpha or paired-chain data. A cluster of highly shared sequence variants was judged likely to be a technical artifact of the sequencing pipeline. Immune exposure information for the cohort was limited to CMV serostatus. In a later analysis, most CMV-associated TCR beta chains were found to appear HLA-restricted, with HLA associations seemingly driven largely by CMV exposure. In a later analysis, several top co-occurrence clusters were reported to appear linked to parvovirus B19, influenza, CMV and Epstein-Barr virus. In an earlier analysis of more than 500 of the donors, most TCR beta V segments appeared in productive rearrangements about 87% or about 30% of the time, broadly matching IMGT annotations. A later analysis found that HLA-associated TCR beta chains were more clonally expanded and had lower generation probabilities than equally common non-associated chains. While some public TCRs were present in many individuals, most TCR sequences turned up only very rarely across donors. Specific HLA alleles were associated with 15,000 to 20,000 TCR beta sequences at a false discovery rate of 0.05 in a later analysis. Strong co-occurrence of HLA alleles, especially DR and DQ, made assigning TCR associations to individual alleles difficult. Three of the identified cytomegalovirus-associated TCR beta chains were confirmed in vitro to be specific for cytomegalovirus antigens. Linkage disequilibrium might explain the correlated functional status among segregating V segments, but an unknown experimental factor could not be ruled out. In a later genetic analysis, fewer N-insertions in productive TCRs were reported among donors in an Asian-associated ancestry cluster than the 666-donor mean. According to the authors, the approach could potentially be generalized to other disease states and immunological phenotypes. An association between a missense DCLRE1C variant and V-gene and J-gene trimming of TCR beta chains was found in a later genetic analysis and replicated in an independent cohort. Some IMGT-functional V segments, including TRBV6-2 and TRBV6-3, could not be distinguished by the 87-base-pair reads and were therefore excluded.

Libraries were built with the immunoSEQ multiplex PCR assay. The multiplex PCR relied on a mix of 60 forward primers for TCR Vbeta segments and 13 reverse primers for TCR Jbeta segments. The CDR3 region of rearranged TCR beta genes was amplified from genomic DNA by a multiplex PCR assay. Amplified TCR beta libraries were sequenced as 87-base-pair reads on the Illumina HiSeq System. The original methods were these. A later analysis tallied 75 million to 95 million unique TCR beta chains across the approximately 670 repertoires, and roughly 11 million of those chains were shared by two or more donors. Raw reads were error-corrected and collapsed into unique sequences with a nearest-neighbor algorithm that merged closely related sequences to remove PCR and sequencing errors. Alignment of CDR3 sequences to IMGT reference sequences was used to assign V, D and J gene segments. For a sequence to be retained, a match of at least six nucleotides to both a V gene segment and a J gene segment was required. A rearrangement was called productive if the CDR3 had no stop codons and remained in frame with V and J, and every other rearrangement was called non-productive. Following IMGT convention, CDR3 was defined as the stretch from the second conserved V-encoded cysteine to the conserved J-encoded phenylalanine. The earlier analysis of a few hundred of the donors excluded sequences that lacked an unambiguous match to a single V gene segment. An earlier analysis of several hundred of the donors classified V segments as functional when productive rearrangements were above 56.7% and as segregating when the standard deviation between donors was above 5%. A statistical classification framework was developed to diagnose cytomegalovirus status using the catalog of TCR beta chain sequences. V and J gene assignment, in a later analysis, came from comparing TCR nucleotide sequences with IMGT/GENE-DB human TR gene sequences. A later analysis assigned CDR3 sequences and most-parsimonious VDJ recombination scenarios with the TCRdist pipeline. In a later analysis, each TCR beta chain was defined by its CDR3 amino acid sequence together with its V-gene family, and reads without a unique V-gene family were excluded. To address suspected cross-contamination and a sequencing artifact, a later analysis removed around 590 highly shared, low-generation-probability nucleotide sequences. In a later analysis, a clonal expansion index for each public chain was calculated from normalized within-repertoire ranks of inferred template counts. Generation probabilities in a later analysis came from a VDJ recombination model fitted to out-of-frame rearrangements, and those results were checked against IGoR. In a later analysis, hypergeometric tests were used to score TCR-TCR, TCR-HLA and TCR-CMV co-occurrence, with a repertoire-size bias correction applied to TCR pairs. To estimate false discovery rates, a later analysis permuted the HLA or CMV assignments 20 times. A later analysis grouped co-occurring TCRs with DBSCAN, adding TCRdist sequence similarity when clustering within HLA-allele-positive subsets. Repertoires with fewer than 30,000 or more than 120,000 public chains, plus five repertoires with anomalous nucleotide sharing, were excluded from co-occurrence clustering. This is the immuneACCESS table as TCRdb keeps it, with only in-frame sequences that have V and J called. A part of the clones is gone; compared with another copy, unresolved V genes explain less than half, and the rest is unexplained. V and J calls and clone size are copied from that table; D and trimming were computed from the DNA. The sample table records more than 100,000 clones; 73% of these occur just once. Clones ranked in the top ten supply 4.1% of the sample.

As to this clone: The target of this receptor is not known. Nothing much larger sits one base from this clone, and base qualities are not available.

The cohort comprised some 680 healthy bone marrow donors. Cohort members were all nominally healthy when sampled, although unrecorded immune exposures were likely present. The donor tested CMV seronegative and was one of the 352 seronegative cohort members. Each donor provided a peripheral blood sample, and peripheral blood mononuclear cells were used for TCR beta sequencing. The Qiagen DNeasy Blood Extraction Kit was used to extract genomic DNA from the blood cell samples. Looking up the germline V gene yields CDR1 SGHDT and CDR2 YYEEEE. V is pared back by 5 bases and J by 2 bases, with 14 bases lying between the germline termini. The CDR3 contains 14 residues, cysteine and phenylalanine counted. The entry retains the CDR3 DNA only, 42 bases that are in frame from base 1.

This clonotype was obtained from a woman aged 40 to 50 in good health and CMV-seronegative. The sample comprised PBMCs. This chain joins TRBV5-6 to TRBJ2-7; tentative D gene TRBD2, with 6 bases matching. The nucleotides read TGTGCCAGCAGGGCAGCGGGCGTCCCCTACGAGCAGTACTTC. Its translation is CASRAAGVPYEQYF.